The T cell receptor beta chain under discussion was sequenced for a study of cytomegalovirus exposure and HLA in healthy donors (dated by TCRdb to 2016 to 2017). Study-level background: According to an earlier analysis of a few hundred of the donors, about 180 million T cells yielded 95 million to 140 million unique TCR beta sequences and more than 250 Gb of sequence data. An early release covering around 630 HLA-typed donors comprised about 300 gigabases of sequencing data and 65 million to 100 million unique TCR sequences. The genetic ancestry cluster associated with self-reported Caucasian donors included about four fifths of the roughly 380 genotyped donors. The study aimed to test whether cataloging public T cell receptors could reveal signatures of past pathogen exposure. The study profiled the T cell repertoires of around 700 subjects by immunosequencing and related them to cytomegalovirus serostatus. A separate validation cohort of 100 to 150 different subjects was used in addition to the roughly 670-subject first cohort. The study combined high-throughput TCR immunosequencing, statistical association of individual TCRs with disease status, and machine learning to predict cytomegalovirus infection status. In a later analysis, previously published TCR beta repertoires from several hundred donors were re-analyzed and high-resolution HLA genotyping was added so that TCR occurrence patterns could be studied. Rather than drawing on any new phenotypic data, the later analysis identified candidate immune exposures from TCR beta sequences and the way those sequences occurred across donors. An earlier analysis of approximately 640 of the donors applied high-throughput TCR beta sequencing to assess whether each TCR beta V gene segment acted as functional or pseudogenic. Donor age, sex, ethnicity and CMV serostatus were compiled alongside the repertoire data. Genome-wide SNP genotypes for about 60% of the roughly 700 donors were used in a later genetic analysis, which treated that subset as a discovery cohort. Every discovery cohort repertoire had been produced on one sequencing platform. Both class I and class II loci were covered by HLA typing, at four-digit resolution. Typing coverage varied by locus: roughly 620-640 donors for A, B, C, DRB1 and DQB1; approximately 560 for DQA1; over 600 for DPA1; around 490 for DPB1. Roughly 5 DR-DQ haplotypes were handled as single units for association and clustering because linkage in the cohort was strong. Among around 400 genotyped donors of the cohort, an average of around 250,000 unique TCR beta nucleotide sequences was sequenced per donor, of which about 19% were non-productive. On the study overall, not on this receptor specifically: Strong co-occurrence of HLA alleles, especially DR and DQ, made assigning TCR associations to individual alleles difficult. Most CMV-associated TCR beta chains appeared to be HLA-restricted in a later analysis, and the HLA associations seemed to be driven largely by CMV exposure. Correlated functional status among segregating V segments might be attributable to linkage disequilibrium, but an unknown experimental factor could not be ruled out. In vitro tests confirmed that a few of the cytomegalovirus-associated TCR beta chains recognize cytomegalovirus antigens. A further reported finding was that TCR beta sequences accurately predicted the HLA-A and HLA-B alleles for most subjects in the first cohort. A cluster of highly shared sequence variants was judged likely to represent a technical artifact of the sequencing pipeline. Because HLA typing was missing for some donors at each locus, association tests included only the typed subset. Cytomegalovirus status was reported to be diagnosed by the classifier with high specificity and sensitivity in both the original and validation cohorts. In a later analysis, HLA-associated TCR beta chains showed more clonal expansion and lower generation probabilities than non-associated chains that were equally common. Only TCR beta chains were sequenced in this cohort, and the absence of alpha or paired-chain data limited detectable features. A total of 164 TCR beta chains were listed by the study as associated with cytomegalovirus. For the cohort, immune exposure information was limited to CMV serostatus. Some IMGT-functional V segments, including TRBV6-2 and TRBV6-3, could not be distinguished by the 87-base-pair reads and were therefore excluded. Because counts were too low, seventeen rarely observed V segments, including chromosome 9 orphons, were excluded from the earlier analysis of 587 of the donors. In a later analysis, several top co-occurrence clusters were reported to appear linked to parvovirus B19, influenza, CMV and Epstein-Barr virus. Roughly uniform sequencing depth across donors was assumed in presence/absence analyses, although this assumption may not hold. According to a later genetic analysis, donors in an Asian-associated ancestry cluster had fewer N-insertions in productive TCRs than the approximately 670-donor mean. It was suggested by the authors that the approach could potentially be generalized to other disease states and immunological phenotypes. A later genetic analysis associated a missense DCLRE1C variant with V-gene and J-gene trimming of TCR beta chains, and an independent cohort replicated the association. In an earlier analysis of more than 500 of the donors, most TCR beta V segments appeared in productive rearrangements about 90% or about 30% of the time, broadly matching IMGT annotations. In a later analysis, TCR association rates were found to vary across HLA loci, with the most associated TCRs seen for DRB1 alleles and the fewest for HLA-C alleles. Most TCR sequences were observed very rarely across donors, whereas some public TCRs were present in many individuals. Specific HLA alleles were associated with more than 15,000 TCR beta sequences at a false discovery rate of 0.05 in a later analysis.

From cysteine to phenylalanine, the CDR3 is 15 amino acids long. The only DNA kept is the CDR3, 45 bases in frame from the first base. The germline V gene provides CDR1 SGHDN and CDR2 FVKESK. V sheds 4 bases and J sheds 7 bases, leaving 16 bases between their ends. In total, 600 or so healthy bone marrow donors made up the cohort. Cohort members were all nominally healthy when sampled, although unrecorded immune exposures were likely present. The donor tested CMV seropositive and was one of the 289 seropositive cohort members. Every donor gave a peripheral blood sample, and the peripheral blood mononuclear cells from that sample were used for TCR beta sequencing. The Qiagen DNeasy Blood Extraction Kit was used to extract genomic DNA from the blood cell samples. This clone was counted once. The specificity of this receptor is unknown. No much larger clone is present one base from it, and per-base qualities are unavailable.

Libraries were prepared through the immunoSEQ multiplex PCR assay. For the multiplex PCR, a mixture combining 60 forward primers for TCR Vbeta segments and 13 reverse primers for TCR Jbeta segments was used. A multiplex PCR assay on genomic DNA amplified the CDR3 region of rearranged TCR beta genes. The amplified TCR beta libraries were sequenced on the Illumina HiSeq System as 87-base-pair reads. As for the authors' bioinformatics: Across the roughly 670 repertoires, a later analysis counted roughly 77 million unique TCR beta chains, roughly 11 million of which were shared by at least two donors. A nearest-neighbor algorithm error-corrected the raw reads and collapsed the reads into unique sequences, merging closely related sequences to remove PCR and sequencing errors. Alignment of CDR3 sequences to IMGT reference sequences was used to assign V, D and J gene segments. Each retained sequence needed at least a six-nucleotide match to both a V gene segment and a J gene segment. A rearrangement counted as productive if the CDR3 had no stop codons and remained in frame with V and J, and every other rearrangement counted as non-productive. Following IMGT convention, CDR3 was defined as the stretch from the second conserved V-encoded cysteine up to the conserved J-encoded phenylalanine. The earlier analysis of 587 of the donors excluded sequences that lacked an unambiguous match to a single V gene segment. An earlier analysis of 500 to 700 of the donors classified V segments as functional when productive rearrangements were above 56.7% and as segregating when the standard deviation between donors was above 5%. A statistical classification framework was built for diagnosing cytomegalovirus status from the catalog of TCR beta chain sequences. In a later analysis, V and J genes were assigned by comparing TCR nucleotide sequences against IMGT/GENE-DB human TR gene sequences. The TCRdist pipeline was used in a later analysis to assign CDR3 sequences and most-parsimonious VDJ recombination scenarios. In a later analysis, each TCR beta chain was defined by its CDR3 amino acid sequence together with its V-gene family, and reads lacking a unique V-gene family were excluded. In a later analysis, around 650 highly shared, low-generation-probability nucleotide sequences were removed to address suspected cross-contamination and a sequencing artifact. In a later analysis, a clonal expansion index was calculated for each public chain from normalized within-repertoire ranks of inferred template counts. Generation probabilities in a later analysis came from a VDJ recombination model fitted to out-of-frame rearrangements, and those results were checked against IGoR. In a later analysis, TCR-TCR, TCR-HLA and TCR-CMV co-occurrence was scored with hypergeometric tests, and a repertoire-size bias correction was applied to TCR pairs. To estimate false discovery rates, a later analysis permuted the HLA or CMV assignments 20 times. In a later analysis, co-occurring TCRs were grouped using DBSCAN, with TCRdist sequence similarity added in when clustering inside HLA-allele-positive subsets. For co-occurrence clustering, repertoires with fewer than 30,000 or more than 120,000 public chains were excluded, along with roughly 5 repertoires with anomalous nucleotide sharing. TCRdb mirrors the immuneACCESS table, restricted to in-frame sequences. Some clones are absent from its copies; in checked studies, under half trace to an unresolved V gene, and the reason for the others is unknown. V and J calls and clone size are given by that table; D and trimming were obtained from the DNA. This sample gives roughly 190,000 clones in total; 75% to 80% of them show up just once. The ten largest account for approximately 2.1% of the sample.

The V and J segments used are TRBV14 and TRBJ2-2; TRBD2 is perhaps the D gene, given 6 matching bases. Source material: PBMCs. The sequence was obtained from a woman aged 25 to 45 in good health and CMV-seropositive. The sequence in DNA is TGTGCCAGCAGCCCCCGACTAGTTCTTGGCGGGGAGCTGTTTTTT. Its protein product is CASSPRLVLGGELFF.